Below, one T cell receptor beta chain is given with its context. Its target is unknown. Mismatch with germline at one junction end may stem from a read error. The data originate from a study of tumor-infiltrating lymphocytes in primary liver carcinoma. For the study at large: Primary liver carcinoma, confirmed by histopathology, was surgically resected. The patients included men and women who were aged 30 to 69 years.

TCR beta cDNA came from 400 to 500 ng total RNA, primed with a constant-region primer. Libraries covering TCR beta were generated through three nested multiplex PCR rounds (using a slightly modified ARM-PCR). Two initial PCR rounds of ten to eleven cycles each paired TRBV1-TRBV30 forward primers with a C-beta reverse primer. Each CDR3 protein gets one entry after TCRdb re-called the multiplex PCR reads with MiXCR. Of 310,000 or so distinct CDR3 sequences listed, nearly 60% are singletons. Germline assignment: CDR1 SGHAT and CDR2 FQNNGV. This CDR3 is built from 15 residues. Study results and caveats: Whereas tumor region pairs overlapped more, tumor-adjacent and tumor-blood pairs overlapped less.

Out of unsorted whole blood came the blood RNA, and germline DNA was extracted as well. Collection of about 3.6 milliliters of peripheral blood took place before surgery. The TCR comes from a woman aged 25 to 45 with primary liver carcinoma and hepatitis B virus infection. The sequenced sample was peripheral blood. V is TRBV11-2 and J is TRBJ2-7; no reliable D call. The CDR3 DNA is TGTACCAGCAGCCTCTTTGACTCGTCCCCCTACGAGCAGTGCTTC. Its translation is CTSSLFDSSPYEQCF. Combining the CDR3 with reference TRBV11-2 and TRBJ2-7 gives the whole variable domain EAGVAQSPRYKIIEKRQSVAFWCNPISGHATLYWYQQILGQGPKLLIQFQNNGVVDDSQLPKDRFSAERLKGVDSTLKIQPAKLEDSAVYLCTSSLFDSSPYEQCFGPGTRLTVT.